Shown below are 20 T cell receptor beta chains from a single sample sequenced in a study of blood T cell repertoires in COVID-19. Generated by immunoSEQ multiplex PCR, the TCRdb table keeps only in-frame clones and is missing some. The sample has 70,000 or so clones, around 86% seen once. Sequencing input: peripheral blood. Every receptor here comes from a woman of 80 years or more with active or convalescent COVID-19.

The chain joins TRBV7-8 to TRBJ2-7; possibly TRBD1 for D (6 bases). CDR3 length: 15 residues. CDR1 SGHVS and CDR2 FQNEAQ come from the germline V gene. Trimming pared 3 bases from V and 3 bases from J, leaving 15 bases between. The CDR3 reads CASSFRQAEYYEQYF. The CDR3 DNA is TGTGCCAGCAGCTTCAGACAGGCGGAATACTACGAGCAGTACTTC.

This clone was observed once. The chain employs TRBV3-1 (or the pseudogene TRBV3-2) and TRBJ2-7, with D perhaps TRBD2 (6 bases). The V gene lost 6 bases and the J gene lost 7 bases, with 16 bases spanning the gap. Germline loops: CDR1 LGHDT, CDR2 YNNKEL (reference sequence). There are 13 residues in the CDR3. This CDR3 is CASRSSRGEEQYF. Here the CDR3 DNA reads TGTGCCAGCAGGTCTTCGCGGGGCGAGGAGCAGTACTTC.

CDR3 coding DNA: TGCGCCAGCAGCTTGGAGACTAGCGGCACAGATACGCAGTATTTT. Residues: CASSLETSGTDTQYF. The gene calls are TRBV5-1 and TRBJ2-3, with TRBD2 matching 8 bases. This CDR3 has 15 amino acids. With 0 bases clipped from V and 1 base from J, the junction kept 1 base outside the gene matches. In germline, CDR1 is SGHRS, CDR2 YFSETQ.

The chain recombines TRBV6-2 or TRBV6-3 with TRBJ2-5, with 12 bases identical to TRBD2. Germline CDR1 and CDR2: MNHEY and SVGEGT. V was pared by 2 bases and J by 5 bases, with 9 bases of the junction left unmatched. The CDR3 consists of 17 residues. CDR3 protein: CASSYTSSSGGAETQYF. In DNA form, the CDR3 reads TGTGCCAGCAGTTACACCTCTTCTAGCGGGGGGGCGGAGACCCAGTACTTC.

Written as DNA, the CDR3 is TGTGCCACCAGTGACACAATGCGGGACAATGAGCAGTTCTTC. Translating it yields CATSDTMRDNEQFF. V and J are TRBV24-1 and TRBJ2-1, with D possibly TRBD2 on 5 matching bases. CDR3 length: 14 residues. CDR1 is KGHDR, CDR2 SFDVKD, per germline. V dropped 4 bases and J dropped 5 bases, with 11 bases sitting between them.

J is TRBJ1-2 and V is TRBV19; D possibly corresponds to TRBD1 (5 bases). The CDR3 is 13 residues long. The V end lost 2 bases, the J end lost 3 bases, and 7 bases lay between the germline ends. Germline V gives CDR1 LNHDA, CDR2 SQIVND (reference sequence). This CDR3 reads CASSIQGDYGYTF. The CDR3 DNA follows: TGTGCCAGTAGTATACAGGGCGACTATGGCTACACCTTC. Using reference TRBV19 and TRBJ1-2 for the parts outside the CDR3, the full variable domain is DGGITQSPKYLFRKEGQNVTLSCEQNLNHDAMYWYRQDPGQGLRLIYYSQIVNDFQKGDIAEGYSVSREKKESFPLTVTSAQKNPTAFYLCASSIQGDYGYTFGSGTRLTVV.

CDR3 loop: CASSQTRGGPKWEQYF. For the CDR3, the DNA is TGTGCCAGCAGTCAGACCCGAGGCGGTCCGAAATGGGAGCAGTACTTC. The rearrangement joins TRBV5-6 to TRBJ2-7; D call uncertain. V shed 5 bases and J shed 7 bases, with 25 bases lying between them. The length of the CDR3 is 16 residues. Per germline, CDR1 SGHDT and CDR2 YYEEEE.

The chain employs TRBV6-5 and TRBJ2-7, with D maybe TRBD1 (5 bases). Germline V gives CDR1 MNHEY, CDR2 SVGAGI. Trimming took off 9 bases at V and 3 bases at J, with 9 bases between the two ends. The CDR3 loop spans 11 amino acids. Here the CDR3 DNA reads TGTGCCAGTCAGGGCTACTACGAGCAGTACTTC. It translates to CASQGYYEQYF.

The rearrangement joins TRBV5-1 to TRBJ1-1; D uncertain. CDR3 length: 15 residues. Trimming left V 2 bases short and J 1 base short, with 12 bases between. CDR1 is SGHRS, CDR2 YFSETQ, per germline. CDR3 loop: CASSFSAVGNTEAFF. CDR3 bases: TGCGCCAGCAGCTTCAGTGCGGTCGGGAACACTGAAGCTTTCTTT.

The V call is TRBV30, the J call TRBJ1-3; TRBD1 is a possible D gene (5 bases). Trimming shortened V by 4 bases and J by 5 bases, and 15 bases separated the two germline ends. The germline gives CDR1 GTSNPN, CDR2 SVGIG (reference sequence). CDR3 length: 14 residues. The CDR3 DNA follows: TGTGCCTGGAAGCTGCTGCGGACACGAAACACCATATATTTT. The encoded protein is CAWKLLRTRNTIYF. Using reference TRBV30 and TRBJ1-3 for the parts outside the CDR3, the full variable domain is SQTIHQWPATLVQPVGSPLSLECTVEGTSNPNLYWYRQAAGRGLQLLFYSVGIGQISSEVPQNLSASRPQDRQFILSSKKLLLSDSGFYLCAWKLLRTRNTIYFGEGSWLTVV.

This clone is medium-sized (0.01 to 0.1%) by share. The chain joins TRBV10-2 to TRBJ2-7; perhaps TRBD2 as D (6 bases). Germline lookup yields CDR1 WSHSY and CDR2 SAAADI. CDR3 length: 14 residues. Trimming pared 3 bases from V and 4 bases from J, leaving 13 bases between. CDR3 coding DNA: TGCGCCAGCAGTGACACGGGCGGGATATACGAGCAGTACTTC. Protein product: CASSDTGGIYEQYF.

The chain is built from TRBV9 and TRBJ2-1, with 8 bases lining up with TRBD2. The CDR3 has 16 residues. CDR1 is SGDLS and CDR2 is YYNGEE in the germline V gene. The V gene end was trimmed by 3 bases and the J gene end by 6 bases; junction bases not matched to a gene: 11. CDR3 DNA: TGTGCCAGCAGCGCTGCGACCGGGGGGGCCCTCAATGAGCAGTTCTTC. It codes for CASSAATGGALNEQFF. Complete variable domain (other parts from reference TRBV9 and TRBJ2-1): DSGVTQTPKHLITATGQRVTLRCSPRSGDLSVYWYQQSLDQGLQFLIQYYNGEERAKGNILERFSAQQFPDLHSELNLSSLELGDSALYFCASSAATGGALNEQFFGPGTRLTVL.

The rearrangement uses TRBV23-1 and TRBJ2-3; 10 bases are a match to TRBD2. TRBV23-1 is sorted into the ORF group, with uncertain function. V shed 7 bases, J shed 2 bases, and the junction held 24 bases outside the gene matches. The CDR3 is made up of 21 amino acids. Here the CDR3 DNA reads TGCGCCAGCACTCTTCCCCCCTCTAGCGGGGGTTTTTTCCAACTCACAGATACGCAGTATTTT. Protein: CASTLPPSSGGFFQLTDTQYF.

The chain combines TRBV11-2 with TRBJ2-7; no clear D gene. V lost 3 bases to trimming and J lost 0 bases, with 3 bases between them. CDR1 and CDR2 from the germline V gene are SGHAT and FQNNGV. The CDR3 runs 12 residues. CDR3 amino acids: CASSFSSYEQYF. CDR3 nucleotide sequence: TGTGCCAGCAGCTTTAGCTCCTACGAGCAGTACTTC.

The chain carries TRBV9 and TRBJ1-1, with 7 positions matching TRBD1. V lost 5 bases to trimming and J lost 4 bases; unmatched junction nucleotides: 14. The V gene's germline CDR1 is SGDLS and CDR2 YYNGEE. The CDR3 consists of 16 residues. The CDR3 spells CASSQTGTGIGTEAFF. For the CDR3, the DNA is TGTGCCAGCAGTCAGACAGGGACGGGAATCGGCACTGAAGCTTTCTTT.

The V gene is TRBV3-1 (or the pseudogene TRBV3-2), the J gene TRBJ1-5, with D unresolved. The CDR3 has 15 residues. The germline gives CDR1 LGHDT, CDR2 YNNKEL (reference sequence). The V gene lost 2 bases and the J gene lost 11 bases, with 19 bases spanning the gap. DNA for the CDR3: TGTGCCAGCAGCCAATCTCAATTGCACCCGTCGGCCCAGCATTTT. Protein product: CASSQSQLHPSAQHF.

The V gene is TRBV20-1, the J gene TRBJ2-5; D gene ambiguous. The V and J ends lost 6 bases and 3 bases respectively, with 5 bases between them. The germline gives CDR1 DFQATT, CDR2 SNEGSKA (reference sequence). This CDR3 spans 10 amino acids. In nucleotides, the CDR3 is TGCAGTGCCGAGAAAGAGACCCAGTACTTC. Its translation is CSAEKETQYF.

The rearrangement joins TRBV18 to TRBJ1-2; 10 nucleotides align to TRBD1. Germline CDR1 and CDR2: KGHSH and LQKENI. The ends lost 0 bases at V and 7 bases at J; junction bases unmatched: 5. The CDR3 is 15 amino acids. The CDR3 DNA reads TGTGCCAGCTCACCACCGACGACAGGGGGCGCTGGCTACACCTTC. Translating gives CASSPPTTGGAGYTF.

J is TRBJ2-7 and V is TRBV30; D is unclear. V was trimmed by 4 bases and J by 0 bases, leaving 10 bases between them. The CDR3 extends over 13 amino acids. The germline V gene encodes CDR1 GTSNPN and CDR2 SVGIG (reference sequence). The CDR3 region is CAWTSGYSYEQYF. CDR3 in DNA: TGTGCCTGGACTTCGGGTTACTCCTACGAGCAGTACTTC. Full variable domain (outside the CDR3, taken from reference TRBV30 and TRBJ2-7): SQTIHQWPATLVQPVGSPLSLECTVEGTSNPNLYWYRQAAGRGLQLLFYSVGIGQISSEVPQNLSASRPQDRQFILSSKKLLLSDSGFYLCAWTSGYSYEQYFGPGTRLTVT.

The V call is TRBV11-3, the J call TRBJ1-1, with 11 bases fitting TRBD1. CDR1 and CDR2 from the germline V gene are SGHNT and YENEEA. There are 17 residues in the CDR3. J gave up 5 bases and V 6 bases, and 14 bases lay outside the gene matches. CDR3 residues: CASRLRDRGGEPTEAFF. CDR3 nucleotide sequence: TGTGCCAGCAGACTGAGGGACAGGGGGGGAGAACCAACTGAAGCTTTCTTT.